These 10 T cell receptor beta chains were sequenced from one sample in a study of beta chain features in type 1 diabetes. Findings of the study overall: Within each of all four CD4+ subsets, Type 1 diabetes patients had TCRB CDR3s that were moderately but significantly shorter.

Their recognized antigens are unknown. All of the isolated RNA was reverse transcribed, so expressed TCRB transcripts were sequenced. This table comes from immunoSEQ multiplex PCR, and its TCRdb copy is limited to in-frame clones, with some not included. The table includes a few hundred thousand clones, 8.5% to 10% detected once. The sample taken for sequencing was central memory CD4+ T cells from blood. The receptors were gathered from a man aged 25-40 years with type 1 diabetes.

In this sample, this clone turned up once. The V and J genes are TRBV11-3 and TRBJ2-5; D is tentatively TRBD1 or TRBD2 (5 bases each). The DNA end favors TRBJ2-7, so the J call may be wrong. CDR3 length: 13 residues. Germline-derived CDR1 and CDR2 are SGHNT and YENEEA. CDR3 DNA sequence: TGTGCCAGCAGCTTAGAAATGGGGACCGAGCAGTACTTC. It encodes CASSLEMGTEQYF.

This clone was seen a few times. CDR3 protein: CASSSRLTSSYNEQFF. The CDR3 nucleotides read TGTGCCAGCAGCTCGCGACTGACTAGCTCCTACAATGAGCAGTTCTTC. This sequence joins TRBV5-5 and TRBJ2-1, with D perhaps TRBD2 (6 bases). V gave up 3 bases and J gave up 0 bases, with 13 bases separating them. The CDR3 has 16 residues. Germline CDR1 is SGHKS and CDR2 is YYEKEE (reference sequence).

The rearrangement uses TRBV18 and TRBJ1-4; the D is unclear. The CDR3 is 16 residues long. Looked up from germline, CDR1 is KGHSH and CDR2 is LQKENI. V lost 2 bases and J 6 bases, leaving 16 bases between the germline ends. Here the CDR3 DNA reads TGTGCCAGCTCACCAACCCGATCCGGTCTTGATGAAAAACTGTTTTTT. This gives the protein CASSPTRSGLDEKLFF.

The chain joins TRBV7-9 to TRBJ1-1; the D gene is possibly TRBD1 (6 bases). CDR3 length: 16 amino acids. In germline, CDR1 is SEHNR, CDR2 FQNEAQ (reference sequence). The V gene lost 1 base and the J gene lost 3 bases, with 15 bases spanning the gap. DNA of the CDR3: TGTGCCAGCAGCTTAGAAGTTGGTGGGGGCTACACTGAAGCTTTCTTT. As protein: CASSLEVGGGYTEAFF.

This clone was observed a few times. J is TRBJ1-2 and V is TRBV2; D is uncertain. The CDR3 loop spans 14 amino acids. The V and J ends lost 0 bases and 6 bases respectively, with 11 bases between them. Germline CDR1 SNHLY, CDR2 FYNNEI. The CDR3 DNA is TGTGCCAGCAGTGAAGCGACGACCGAAGATGGCTACACCTTC. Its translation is CASSEATTEDGYTF.

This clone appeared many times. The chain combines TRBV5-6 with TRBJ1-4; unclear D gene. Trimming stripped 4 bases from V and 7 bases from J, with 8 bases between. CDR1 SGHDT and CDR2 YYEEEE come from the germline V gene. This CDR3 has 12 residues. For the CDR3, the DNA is TGTGCCAGCAGCGTCGAGCCTGAAAAACTGTTTTTT. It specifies CASSVEPEKLFF.

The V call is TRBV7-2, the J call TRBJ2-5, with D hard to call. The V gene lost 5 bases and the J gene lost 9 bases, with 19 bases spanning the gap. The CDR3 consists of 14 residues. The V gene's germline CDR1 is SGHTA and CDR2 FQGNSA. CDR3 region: CASSLAMGPAAQYF. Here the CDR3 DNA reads TGTGCCAGCAGCCTGGCGATGGGTCCGGCGGCCCAGTACTTC.

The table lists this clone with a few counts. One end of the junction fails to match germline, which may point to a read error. For the CDR3, the DNA is TGTGCCAGCAGCCTAGGACTAGAGGCAGTGTCTCTGGGAAAAAACTTC. This translates into CASSLGLEAVSLGKNF. The chain joins TRBV5-4 to TRBJ2-5; 7 nucleotides match TRBD2. Per the germline V gene, CDR1 is SGHNT and CDR2 is YYREEE (reference sequence). This CDR3 has 16 amino acids.

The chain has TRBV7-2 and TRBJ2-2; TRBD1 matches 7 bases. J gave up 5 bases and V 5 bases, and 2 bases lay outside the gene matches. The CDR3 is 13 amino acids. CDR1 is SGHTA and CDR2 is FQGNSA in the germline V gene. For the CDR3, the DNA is TGTGCCAGCAGCCGACAGGGAACCGGGGAGCTGTTTTTT. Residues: CASSRQGTGELFF.

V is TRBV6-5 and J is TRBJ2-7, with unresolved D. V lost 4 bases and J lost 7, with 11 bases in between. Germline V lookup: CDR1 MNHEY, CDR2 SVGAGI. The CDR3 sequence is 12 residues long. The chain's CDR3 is CASSSVYEEQYF. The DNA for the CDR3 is TGTGCCAGCAGTTCAGTCTACGAGGAGCAGTACTTC.